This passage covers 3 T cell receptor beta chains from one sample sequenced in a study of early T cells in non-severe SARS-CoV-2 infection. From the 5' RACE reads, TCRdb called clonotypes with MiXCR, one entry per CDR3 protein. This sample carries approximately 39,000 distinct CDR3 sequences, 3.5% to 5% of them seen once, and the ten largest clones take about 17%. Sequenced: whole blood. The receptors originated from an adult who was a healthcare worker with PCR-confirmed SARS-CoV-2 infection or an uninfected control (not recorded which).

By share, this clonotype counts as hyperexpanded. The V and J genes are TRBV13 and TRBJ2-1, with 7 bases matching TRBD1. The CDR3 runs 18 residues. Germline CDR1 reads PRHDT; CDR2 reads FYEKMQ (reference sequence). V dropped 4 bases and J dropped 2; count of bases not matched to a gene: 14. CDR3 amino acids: CASSSSPTGALPYNEQFF. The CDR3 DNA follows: TGTGCCAGCAGCTCCTCCCCTACAGGGGCCTTGCCCTACAATGAGCAGTTCTTC.

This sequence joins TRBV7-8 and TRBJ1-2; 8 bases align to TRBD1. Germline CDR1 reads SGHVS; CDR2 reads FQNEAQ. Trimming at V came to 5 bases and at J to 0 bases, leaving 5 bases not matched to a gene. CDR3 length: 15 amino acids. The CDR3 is CASSPRTGSNYGYTF. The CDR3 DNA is TGTGCCAGCAGCCCCCGGACAGGGTCTAACTATGGCTACACCTTC. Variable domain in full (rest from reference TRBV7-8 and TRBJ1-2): GAGVSQSPRYKVAKRGQDVALRCDPISGHVSLFWYQQALGQGPEFLTYFQNEAQLDKSGLPSDRFFAERPEGSVSTLKIQRTQQEDSAVYLCASSPRTGSNYGYTFGSGTRLTVV.

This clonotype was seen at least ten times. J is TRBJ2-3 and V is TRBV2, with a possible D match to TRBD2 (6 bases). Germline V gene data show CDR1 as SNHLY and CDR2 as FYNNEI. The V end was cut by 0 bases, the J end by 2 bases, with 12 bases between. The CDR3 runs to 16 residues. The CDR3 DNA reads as TGTGCCAGCAGTGAAGCGCGAGGGACTGTCACAGATACGCAGTATTTT. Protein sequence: CASSEARGTVTDTQYF.